These 23 T cell receptor beta chains came from one sample sequenced in a study of cytomegalovirus exposure and HLA in healthy donors. Data came from immunoSEQ multiplex PCR; TCRdb stores just in-frame clones and leaves some out. This table has 130,000 to 150,000 clones, approximately 90% appearing once. Input material: PBMCs. The receptors originated from a man aged 18 to 30 in good health and CMV-seropositive.

With respect to this clone: At one of its ends the junction is not consistent with the germline gene, which may arise from a read error. The genes are TRBV7-2 and TRBJ2-3, with 8 nucleotides matching TRBD2. CDR1 is SGHTA, CDR2 FQGNSA, per germline. The CDR3 loop spans 15 amino acids. Here the CDR3 reads CAGSLGPSGTDTQYF. CDR3 nucleotide sequence: TGTGCCGGCAGCTTAGGTCCTAGCGGGACAGATACGCAGTATTTT.

This chain connects TRBV19 to TRBJ1-1; the D is unclear. The length of the CDR3 is 16 residues. The V end was cut by 0 bases, the J end by 2 bases, with 13 bases between. Germline lookup yields CDR1 LNHDA and CDR2 SQIVND (reference sequence). The CDR3 spells CASSIDKRRTNTEAFF. CDR3 sequence (DNA): TGTGCCAGTAGTATAGACAAAAGAAGAACAAACACTGAAGCTTTCTTT. Combining the CDR3 with reference TRBV19 and TRBJ1-1 gives the whole variable domain DGGITQSPKYLFRKEGQNVTLSCEQNLNHDAMYWYRQDPGQGLRLIYYSQIVNDFQKGDIAEGYSVSREKKESFPLTVTSAQKNPTAFYLCASSIDKRRTNTEAFFGQGTRLTVV.

This clone was seen only once. V usage is TRBV6-1 and J usage is TRBJ1-1; D is perhaps TRBD1 (5 bases). Germline lookup yields CDR1 MNHNS and CDR2 SASEGT. The germline V and J ends were trimmed by 6 bases and 2 bases, with 16 bases remaining between them. The CDR3 loop spans 15 amino acids. CDR3 in DNA: TGTGCCAGCAGGGAAACGACAGAAATCAACACTGAAGCTTTCTTT. Amino acid sequence: CASRETTEINTEAFF.

This chain uses TRBV29-1 with TRBJ1-2; D remains unclear. The CDR3 has 11 residues. Trimming took 3 bases from V and 6 from J, leaving 8 bases between them. Germline V gives CDR1 SQVTM, CDR2 ANQGSEA. The CDR3 sequence: CSVDTGDGYTF. CDR3 sequence (DNA): TGCAGCGTTGATACTGGTGATGGCTACACCTTC.

The rearrangement links TRBV28 to TRBJ1-3, with D hard to call. CDR1 MDHEN and CDR2 SYDVKM come from the germline V gene. Trimming removed 6 bases from V and 4 bases from J, with 7 bases in between. The CDR3 loop spans 12 amino acids. The DNA for the CDR3 is TGTGCCAGCAGAACTTTGGGAAACACCATATATTTT. Protein product: CASRTLGNTIYF. Using reference TRBV28 and TRBJ1-3 for the parts outside the CDR3, the full variable domain is DVKVTQSSRYLVKRTGEKVFLECVQDMDHENMFWYRQDPGLGLRLIYFSYDVKMKEKGDIPEGYSVSREKKERFSLILESASTNQTSMYLCASRTLGNTIYFGEGSWLTVV.

This sequence joins TRBV6-5 and TRBJ1-5, with a possible D match to TRBD1 (6 bases). Trimming pared 3 bases from V and 8 bases from J, leaving 14 bases between. Looked up from germline, CDR1 is MNHEY and CDR2 is SVGAGI. The CDR3 runs 14 residues. CDR3 DNA sequence: TGTGCCAGCAGTTATTCTACAGGGTCCAAGCCCCAGCATTTT. Translating it yields CASSYSTGSKPQHF.

The V gene is TRBV10-3, the J gene TRBJ2-1; 9 bases agree with TRBD1. Germline V gives CDR1 ENHRY, CDR2 SYGVKD. The CDR3 has 14 residues. V trimming: 0 bases; J trimming: 6 bases; junction bases outside the gene matches: 0. CDR3 residues: CAISESQGANEQFF. The CDR3 bases are TGTGCCATCAGTGAGTCACAGGGGGCCAATGAGCAGTTCTTC.

As DNA, the CDR3 is TGTGCCAGTAAACCCTGGGGGACAGGGAACACCGGGGAGCTGTTTTTT. Protein sequence: CASKPWGTGNTGELFF. This rearrangement joins TRBV19 to TRBJ2-2; 8 positions agree with TRBD1. The CDR3 spans 16 residues. Losses at the gene ends were 7 bases for V and 1 base for J; bases not matched to a gene: 8. Germline-derived CDR1 and CDR2 are LNHDA and SQIVND (reference sequence).

The J gene is TRBJ2-5, the V gene TRBV5-6; TRBD1 is a possible D gene (6 bases). CDR1 and CDR2 from the germline V gene are SGHDT and YYEEEE. The length of the CDR3 is 13 residues. Trimming removed 2 bases from V and 6 bases from J, with 11 bases in between. The CDR3 DNA reads TGTGCCAGCAGCTTTGACAGGAAAAAGACCCAGTACTTC. Its protein is CASSFDRKKTQYF.

This sequence joins TRBV6-5 and TRBJ1-4; D is possibly TRBD1 (5 bases). V dropped 1 base and J dropped 8 bases, with 11 bases sitting between them. This CDR3 spans 14 amino acids. CDR1 is MNHEY and CDR2 is SVGAGI in the germline V gene. The DNA of the CDR3 is TGTGCCAGCAGTTACTATTATAAGGGGGAAAAACTGTTTTTT. Translating it yields CASSYYYKGEKLFF.

This chain joins TRBV4-2 and TRBJ1-3, with 7 bases that match TRBD1. Trimming took 0 bases from V and 2 from J; bases not matched to a gene: 7. Germline V gene sequence: CDR1 LGHNA, CDR2 YNFKEQ. There are 17 residues in the CDR3. CDR3 protein: CASSQEKIGQAGNTIYF. In DNA, the CDR3 is TGTGCCAGCAGCCAAGAGAAGATAGGACAGGCTGGAAACACCATATATTTT.

The table lists this clone with a count of one. This chain connects TRBV20-1 to TRBJ1-1; D is possibly TRBD1 (5 bases). CDR1 and CDR2 (germline): DFQATT, SNEGSKA (reference sequence). This CDR3 comprises 11 residues. Trimming removed 7 bases at V and 1 base at J, with 7 bases between. CDR3 in DNA: TGCAGTGTAAGGGGGAACACTGAAGCTTTCTTT. The encoded protein is CSVRGNTEAFF.

J is TRBJ1-2 and V is TRBV29-1, with a tentative D call TRBD1 (5 bases). Germline lookup yields CDR1 SQVTM and CDR2 ANQGSEA. V lost 8 bases, J lost 6 bases, and 16 bases lay in between. The CDR3 has 12 amino acids. The CDR3 DNA reads as TGCAGCCTCCTGACTGGGGGGGATGGCTACACCTTC. It yields the protein CSLLTGGDGYTF.

J is TRBJ1-6 and V is TRBV6-1, with D unclear. Trimming removed 1 base from V and 6 bases from J, with 4 bases in between. CDR1 is MNHNS, CDR2 SASEGT, per germline. The CDR3 consists of 13 residues. CDR3 residues: CASSEESNSPLHF. CDR3 nucleotide sequence: TGTGCCAGCAGTGAAGAGAGTAATTCACCCCTCCACTTT.

The chain is built from TRBV11-3 and TRBJ2-2; D might be TRBD2 (6 bases). The V and J ends lost 5 bases and 1 base respectively, with 14 bases between them. The CDR3 spans 16 residues. Germline V gene data show CDR1 as SGHNT and CDR2 as YENEEA. CDR3 bases: TGTGCCAGCAGCCCCATTAGCGGCCGGAACACCGGGGAGCTGTTTTTT. This codes for CASSPISGRNTGELFF.

This chain links TRBV28 with TRBJ1-2; D is ambiguous. The V gene's germline CDR1 is MDHEN and CDR2 SYDVKM. Trimming removed 3 bases from V and 0 bases from J, with 5 bases in between. The CDR3 loop spans 13 amino acids. The CDR3 DNA reads TGTGCCAGCAGTTTGAGAGCTAACTATGGCTACACCTTC. It codes for CASSLRANYGYTF.

V gene TRBV6-5 combines with J gene TRBJ1-2; TRBD1 aligns across 9 bases. The length of the CDR3 is 15 residues. The V segment lost 6 bases and the J segment 5 bases; nucleotides outside the gene matches: 10. The V gene's germline CDR1 is MNHEY and CDR2 SVGAGI. For the CDR3, the DNA is TGTGCCAGCAGCCCCTCGGGACAGGGATTTTATGGCTACACCTTC. This translates into CASSPSGQGFYGYTF.

In DNA form, the CDR3 reads TGTGCCAGCAGCTCCGGGACTAGAAGTGAAGAGACCCAGTACTTC. It is translated as CASSSGTRSEETQYF. This chain joins TRBV5-4 and TRBJ2-5; 8 positions agree with TRBD2. Germline values: CDR1 SGHNT, CDR2 YYREEE (reference sequence). The CDR3 sequence is 15 residues long. Unmatched junction bases numbered 7, after V lost 3 bases and J lost 3 bases.

This chain links TRBV30 with TRBJ2-5; unclear D gene. The CDR3 extends over 13 amino acids. Germline V gene lookup returns CDR1 GTSNPN and CDR2 SVGIG (reference sequence). Trimming removed 0 bases from V and 4 bases from J, with 9 bases in between. CDR3 nucleotides: TGTGCCTGGAGTGTATTCTCGGGAGAGACCCAGTACTTC. Translated: CAWSVFSGETQYF. Combining the CDR3 with reference TRBV30 and TRBJ2-5 gives the whole variable domain SQTIHQWPATLVQPVGSPLSLECTVEGTSNPNLYWYRQAAGRGLQLLFYSVGIGQISSEVPQNLSASRPQDRQFILSSKKLLLSDSGFYLCAWSVFSGETQYFGPGTRLLVL.

V usage is TRBV6-1 and J usage is TRBJ1-5; D not certain. The CDR3 spans 14 residues. Trimming stripped 2 bases from V and 0 bases from J, with 5 bases between. Per germline, CDR1 MNHNS and CDR2 SASEGT. Here the CDR3 reads CASSEYGSNQPQHF. The DNA of the CDR3 is TGTGCCAGCAGTGAATACGGTAGCAATCAGCCCCAGCATTTT.

This clone has a single count. This chain joins TRBV7-2 and TRBJ2-5; 8 nucleotides match TRBD2. The germline CDR1 and CDR2 sequences are SGHTA and FQGNSA. There are 16 residues in the CDR3. The trim removed 1 base at V and 5 bases at J, leaving 9 bases unmatched. CDR3 sequence: CASSLGGLAGFETQYF. Written as DNA, the CDR3 is TGTGCCAGCAGCTTAGGTGGGCTAGCGGGCTTTGAGACCCAGTACTTC.

This clone has a handful of counts. Here the CDR3 DNA reads TGTGCCAGCAGTGAAGAACAGGCCGGCAACGAGCAGTACTTC. The encoded protein is CASSEEQAGNEQYF. V usage is TRBV6-1 and J usage is TRBJ2-7; possible D gene TRBD1, 5 bases. The CDR3 covers 14 residues. Between the trimmed V and J ends, which lost 1 base and 5 bases, there was a span of 12 bases. Germline loops: CDR1 MNHNS, CDR2 SASEGT.

V gene TRBV5-1 combines with J gene TRBJ1-1; D is uncertain. V lost 5 bases, J lost 0 bases, and 8 bases lay in between. Germline CDR1 reads SGHRS; CDR2 reads YFSETQ. The length of the CDR3 is 13 residues. The CDR3 spells CASSALMNTEAFF. CDR3 bases: TGCGCCAGCAGTGCACTCATGAACACTGAAGCTTTCTTT.